This entry describes one T cell receptor (beta chain). No cognate antigen has been identified for it. No base quality values were provided; no much bigger clone lies one nucleotide off. The sample originates from a study of blood T cell repertoires in COVID-19 (dated by TCRdb to about 2020). Context from the whole study: Samples covering the acute and convalescent phases of COVID-19 were provided by collaborators in the United States, Italy and Spain. The repertoires were released in a freely available public database intended as a resource for research on the immune response to SARS-CoV-2. Sample metadata almost always included a de-identified subject ID, COVID-19 status, age in years and sex. Subjects who had been exposed to COVID-19, were actively infected with it, or had recovered from it provided the deeply sampled blood TCRbeta repertoires that made up the dataset. The material from the prospective study consisted of cDNA or gDNA derived from T cells, B-cell-depleted T cells, or PBMCs. Samples were obtained from the ongoing ImmuneRACE study (first 160 participants) and from some 1,200 subjects provided by 6 global collaborators. Where HLA class I and class II types were available, the types were taken from metadata supplied by the sample provider, not from assay-based typing.

Participants in the prospective study were aged roughly 18 to 100 years, lived in some 24 United States geographic areas, and enrolled through a virtual design. In the prospective study, participants were assigned to cohorts based on the clinical history participants reported in a screening survey and a study questionnaire. In the prospective study, whole blood, serum and a nasopharyngeal or oropharyngeal swab were collected from each participant by mobile phlebotomists. Over an approximately 2-month period, participants in the prospective study had the option of providing additional blood draws and questionnaires. Before DNA extraction, blood samples from the prospective study were shipped at room temperature or frozen. Study-wide conclusions, independent of this receptor: How much clinical and demographic metadata was included differed by source and by participant, and the metadata was provided uncurated.

TCRbeta CDR3 regions were amplified from genomic DNA by means of the immunoSEQ Assay, a bias-controlled multiplex PCR. As for the authors' bioinformatics: The number of nucleated cells in each sample was estimated from the amplification of reference gene primers within the assay. To quantify the absolute abundance of each unique TCRbeta CDR3 rearrangement, sequence reads were collapsed and filtered. For each sample, productive Simpson clonality was calculated as the square root of Simpson's diversity index over productive rearrangements. TCRdb obtained this table from immuneACCESS and retained in-frame rearrangements with V and J assigned. These tables miss some clones; where compared with another copy, unresolved V genes account for less than half of the shortfall, and the remainder is unexplained. The V and J calls and the clone size are those of that table, but D and trimming were determined from the DNA. For this sample there are 350,000 or so clones; approximately 86% appear just once. The ten top clones hold around 4.2% of the sample.

The trim is 2 bases for V and 2 bases for J, with a gap of 10 bases between the germline ends. From its cysteine to its phenylalanine, the CDR3 spans 15 amino acids. The retained sequence is limited to the CDR3, 45 bases, with the frame set at the first base. As encoded in the germline V gene (reference sequence), CDR1 is SEHNR while CDR2 is FQNEAQ. Material: PBMCs or T cells enriched from blood (not recorded which). Recombination linked TRBV7-9 to TRBJ1-5; a confident D gene designation cannot be given. This TCR derives from a woman aged 40 to 55 with acute COVID-19. The CDR3 protein sequence reads: CASSLSEVGNQPQHF. At the DNA level, the sequence is TGTGCCAGCAGCTTAAGTGAGGTGGGCAATCAGCCCCAGCATTTT.